The rows below give T cell receptor beta chains drawn from one sample of a study of cytomegalovirus exposure and HLA in healthy donors. The protocol was immunoSEQ multiplex PCR, while the TCRdb copy is restricted to in-frame clones and leaves out a portion. This sample yields roughly 56,000 clones, of which 85% to 95% are seen a single time; 2% to 2.5% belongs to the top ten. Sequencing was done on a sample of PBMCs. These receptors were taken from a man aged 18 to 29 in good health and CMV-seronegative. Both conserved end residues are part of each CDR3. The D gene is left open where the match is weak. Size is omitted from some rows. Given values are once, few, many or a class for expanded clones.

size: once; V: TRBV6-4; D: -; J: TRBJ2-1; CDR3: CASSANGGLNEQFF; DNA: TGTGCCAGCAGTGCGAACGGAGGCCTCAATGAGCAGTTCTTC
size: -; V: TRBV11-3; D: TRBD1; J: TRBJ1-2; CDR3: CASSLAGGNYGYTF; DNA: TGTGCCAGCAGCTTAGCAGGGGGCAACTATGGCTACACCTTC
size: -; V: TRBV28; D: -; J: TRBJ1-1; CDR3: CASSARQTLTISEAFF; DNA: TGTGCCAGCAGTGCGAGACAGACTCTAACAATCTCTGAAGCTTTCTTT
size: -; V: TRBV10-3; D: TRBD2; J: TRBJ2-7; CDR3: CAISDFLAGGSSEQYF; DNA: TGTGCCATCAGTGACTTTTTAGCGGGAGGCAGTAGCGAGCAGTACTTC
size: -; V: TRBV11-3; D: -; J: TRBJ2-7; CDR3: CASSSSGHYEQYF; DNA: TGTGCCAGCAGCTCGAGCGGGCACTACGAGCAGTACTTC
size: -; V: TRBV4-1; D: -; J: TRBJ2-1; CDR3: CASSQGRGSIEQFF; DNA: TGCGCCAGCAGCCAAGGGCGAGGGAGTATTGAGCAGTTCTTC
size: -; V: TRBV28; D: TRBD2; J: TRBJ2-2; CDR3: CASHQAGGKTGELFF; DNA: TGTGCCAGCCACCAGGCGGGAGGAAAGACCGGGGAGCTGTTTTTT
size: -; V: TRBV9; D: TRBD2; J: TRBJ2-3; CDR3: CASSGGSGRSDTQYF; DNA: TGTGCCAGCAGCGGCGGCAGCGGGAGATCAGATACGCAGTATTTT
size: -; V: TRBV5-4; D: -; J: TRBJ2-3; CDR3: CASSLGVGAGDTQYF; DNA: TGTGCCAGCAGCTTGGGAGTAGGAGCGGGAGATACGCAGTATTTT
size: -; V: TRBV21-1; D: -; J: TRBJ1-1; CDR3: CASSKEGNLSTEAFF; DNA: TGTGCCAGCAGCAAAGAGGGGAACTTGAGCACTGAAGCTTTCTTT
size: -; V: TRBV5-1; D: -; J: TRBJ2-3; CDR3: CASSLEKSGDTQYF; DNA: TGCGCCAGCAGCTTGGAAAAGTCCGGGGATACGCAGTATTTT
size: -; V: TRBV19; D: -; J: TRBJ1-5; CDR3: CASSIESQGWASNQPQHF; DNA: TGTGCCAGTAGTATAGAGTCGCAGGGATGGGCTTCCAATCAGCCCCAGCATTTT
size: -; V: TRBV19; D: -; J: TRBJ1-2; CDR3: CASSALGGAFSGYTF; DNA: TGTGCCAGTAGTGCCCTCGGTGGGGCCTTCAGTGGCTACACCTTC
size: few; V: TRBV25-1; D: TRBD1; J: TRBJ2-2; CDR3: CASLGQGTETGELFF; DNA: TGTGCCAGCTTGGGACAGGGGACGGAGACCGGGGAGCTGTTTTTT
size: -; V: TRBV19; D: -; J: TRBJ2-5; CDR3: CASAGSERQETQYF; DNA: TGTGCCAGTGCCGGGAGTGAGCGGCAAGAGACCCAGTACTTC
size: -; V: TRBV19; D: TRBD1; J: TRBJ1-5; CDR3: CASSTPTGDVANQPQHF; DNA: TGTGCCAGTAGTACCCCGACAGGGGATGTTGCCAATCAGCCCCAGCATTTT
size: -; V: TRBV28; D: -; J: TRBJ1-1; CDR3: CASSRPMDSSKGNTEAFF; DNA: TGTGCCAGCAGCCGACCCATGGACAGTTCGAAGGGGAACACTGAAGCTTTCTTT
size: -; V: TRBV5-1; D: TRBD1; J: TRBJ2-7; CDR3: CASSTRTGGGEQYF; DNA: TGCGCCAGCAGCACTCGGACAGGGGGCGGCGAGCAGTACTTC
size: -; V: TRBV6-5; D: TRBD2; J: TRBJ2-7; CDR3: CASSSYSGSSYEQYF; DNA: TGTGCCAGCAGTTCATATAGCGGGAGCTCCTACGAGCAGTACTTC
size: -; V: TRBV7-8; D: TRBD2; J: TRBJ2-3; CDR3: CASSLDEPGGPVDTQYF; DNA: TGTGCCAGCAGCTTAGACGAGCCGGGAGGGCCGGTAGATACGCAGTATTTT
size: -; V: TRBV27; D: TRBD2; J: TRBJ2-7; CDR3: CASRAGGRHEQYF; DNA: TGTGCCAGCCGGGCGGGGGGGCGGCACGAGCAGTACTTC
size: once; V: TRBV7-8; D: TRBD1; J: TRBJ1-5; CDR3: CASSPSTGVAQPQHF; DNA: TGTGCCAGCAGCCCCTCAACAGGGGTAGCTCAGCCCCAGCATTTT
size: -; V: TRBV11-3; D: TRBD2; J: TRBJ2-3; CDR3: CASASGSPADTQYF; DNA: TGTGCCAGCGCTAGCGGGAGTCCCGCAGATACGCAGTATTTT
size: -; V: TRBV19; D: -; J: TRBJ1-5; CDR3: CASSIMTNRFQPQHF; DNA: TGTGCCAGTAGTATAATGACCAACAGGTTTCAGCCCCAGCATTTT
size: once; V: TRBV5-1; D: -; J: TRBJ1-2; CDR3: CASGRGTLDYGYTF; DNA: TGCGCCAGCGGAAGGGGCACGCTCGACTATGGCTACACCTTC
size: -; V: TRBV5-1; D: -; J: TRBJ2-3; CDR3: CASSLTGNDVVDTQYF; DNA: TGCGCCAGCAGCTTAACAGGGAATGATGTCGTGGATACGCAGTATTTT
size: -; V: TRBV11-3; D: -; J: TRBJ2-2; CDR3: CASSSSRGRGVDTGELFF; DNA: TGTGCCAGCAGCTCATCCAGGGGTCGGGGGGTGGACACCGGGGAGCTGTTTTTT
size: -; V: TRBV7-2; D: -; J: TRBJ2-7; CDR3: CASSFWSGPEQYF; DNA: TGTGCCAGCAGCTTTTGGAGCGGACCAGAGCAGTACTTC
size: -; V: TRBV20-1; D: -; J: TRBJ2-1; CDR3: CSALLGSEQFF; DNA: TGCAGTGCTTTGCTAGGAAGTGAGCAGTTCTTC
size: -; V: TRBV30; D: -; J: TRBJ2-7; CDR3: CAWSVMRLDRLGEQYF; DNA: TGTGCCTGGAGTGTAATGAGGCTAGACAGGCTGGGCGAGCAGTACTTC
size: -; V: TRBV27; D: -; J: TRBJ1-5; CDR3: CASSFSRAASNQPQHF; DNA: TGTGCCAGCAGTTTTTCCAGGGCAGCTAGCAATCAGCCCCAGCATTTT
size: -; V: TRBV19; D: TRBD2; J: TRBJ2-3; CDR3: CASTDPYGGGSTDTQYF; DNA: TGTGCCAGTACCGATCCCTATGGGGGGGGGAGCACAGATACGCAGTATTTT
size: -; V: TRBV5-1; D: TRBD2; J: TRBJ2-1; CDR3: CASSSTTSGRVEQFF; DNA: TGCGCCAGCAGCTCGACGACTAGCGGGAGAGTTGAGCAGTTCTTC
size: -; V: TRBV12-5; D: -; J: TRBJ1-3; CDR3: CASDGRGGSGNTIYF; DNA: TGTGCTAGTGACGGACGGGGGGGCTCTGGAAACACCATATATTTT
size: -; V: TRBV29-1; D: -; J: TRBJ2-7; CDR3: CSVDPQGGAEQYF; DNA: TGCAGCGTTGATCCGCAGGGAGGTGCCGAGCAGTACTTC
size: -; V: TRBV6-5; D: TRBD2; J: TRBJ2-1; CDR3: CASSFRTSDNEQFF; DNA: TGTGCCAGCAGTTTCCGGACTAGCGACAATGAGCAGTTCTTC
size: -; V: TRBV28; D: TRBD2; J: TRBJ2-1; CDR3: CASKASGSRYEQFF; DNA: TGTGCCAGCAAAGCAAGCGGGAGTCGCTATGAGCAGTTCTTC
size: -; V: TRBV2; D: -; J: TRBJ2-1; CDR3: CASSEITGSYNEQFF; DNA: TGTGCCAGCAGTGAAATCACAGGGTCCTACAATGAGCAGTTCTTC
size: -; V: TRBV6-5; D: -; J: TRBJ2-1; CDR3: CASSLTSRDEQFF; DNA: TGTGCCAGCAGTTTGACCTCTCGGGATGAGCAGTTCTTC
size: once; V: TRBV7-2; D: -; J: TRBJ2-1; CDR3: CASSLDKDNEQFF; DNA: TGTGCCAGCAGCTTAGACAAAGACAATGAGCAGTTCTTC
size: -; V: TRBV28; D: -; J: TRBJ2-7; CDR3: CASSSTGPEGYEQYF; DNA: TGTGCCAGCAGTTCGACGGGTCCCGAGGGCTACGAGCAGTACTTC
size: -; V: TRBV28; D: -; J: TRBJ1-5; CDR3: CASSFPTEGNQPQHF; DNA: TGTGCCAGCAGTTTTCCAACAGAAGGCAATCAGCCCCAGCATTTT
size: -; V: TRBV27; D: TRBD1; J: TRBJ1-2; CDR3: CASSLMTGSTDGYTF; DNA: TGTGCCAGCAGTCTGATGACAGGGAGTACCGATGGCTACACCTTC
size: -; V: TRBV11-2; D: TRBD1; J: TRBJ1-3; CDR3: CASSSSPGTGNGNTIYF; DNA: TGTGCCAGCAGCTCCTCCCCCGGGACAGGGAACGGAAACACCATATATTTT
size: -; V: TRBV5-8; D: TRBD2; J: TRBJ2-5; CDR3: CASSSGGTLQETQYF; DNA: TGTGCAAGTAGCTCCGGGGGGACGCTACAAGAGACCCAGTACTTC
size: -; V: TRBV4-2; D: TRBD2; J: TRBJ2-3; CDR3: CASSKDGRRTDTQYF; DNA: TGTGCCAGCAGCAAAGACGGGAGGAGAACAGATACGCAGTATTTT
size: -; V: TRBV5-1; D: TRBD1; J: TRBJ2-5; CDR3: CASSWGDRGETQYF; DNA: TGCGCCAGCAGCTGGGGGGACAGGGGAGAGACCCAGTACTTC
size: -; V: TRBV4-1; D: -; J: TRBJ2-1; CDR3: CASSQDIGGVYNEQFF; DNA: TGCGCCAGCAGCCAAGATATCGGGGGTGTCTACAATGAGCAGTTCTTC
size: once; V: TRBV27; D: -; J: TRBJ2-5; CDR3: CASSFGTPRETQYF; DNA: TGTGCCAGCAGTTTCGGGACTCCAAGGGAGACCCAGTACTTC
size: -; V: TRBV28; D: TRBD2; J: TRBJ2-1; CDR3: CASSLAGGRDEQFF; DNA: TGTGCCAGTAGTCTAGCGGGAGGGAGGGATGAGCAGTTCTTC
size: -; V: TRBV30; D: TRBD1; J: TRBJ2-7; CDR3: CAWSGGTGAYEQYF; DNA: TGTGCCTGGAGTGGGGGGACAGGGGCCTACGAGCAGTACTTC
size: -; V: TRBV19; D: -; J: TRBJ1-1; CDR3: CASSINREGTEAFF; DNA: TGTGCCAGTAGTATTAACAGGGAAGGCACTGAAGCTTTCTTT